The 9 T cell receptor beta chains below were found in one sample sequenced in a study of shared T cell receptors in the human thymus. The assay was immunoSEQ multiplex PCR, and TCRdb's table has in-frame clones only and misses some. Of about 660,000 clones listed, approximately 89% are singletons. This sample also appeared in a second study, on human thymus T cells.

Sequenced material: thymocytes. Every receptor here comes from a boy under two years old with a congenital heart defect.

The chain has TRBV25-1 and TRBJ2-1; 8 bases line up with TRBD2. The V and J ends lost 2 bases and 8 bases, in that order; junction bases with no gene match: 8. This CDR3 has 15 residues. Germline CDR1 is MGHDK and CDR2 is SYGVNS. The CDR3 nucleotides are TGTGCCAGCAGTGAAAGGGGGACTAGTCAGGATGAGCAGTTCTTC. Protein sequence: CASSERGTSQDEQFF.

The chain recombines TRBV28 with TRBJ1-4, with unresolved D. The germline V gene has CDR1 MDHEN and CDR2 SYDVKM. Trimming left V 3 bases short and J 0 bases short, with 14 bases between. The CDR3 length is 17 residues. CDR3 nucleotides: TGTGCCAGCAGTTTCTTGCTTGTCCCAGCAACTAATGAAAAACTGTTTTTT. Translation gives CASSFLLVPATNEKLFF. Variable domain in full (rest from reference TRBV28 and TRBJ1-4): DVKVTQSSRYLVKRTGEKVFLECVQDMDHENMFWYRQDPGLGLRLIYFSYDVKMKEKGDIPEGYSVSREKKERFSLILESASTNQTSMYLCASSFLLVPATNEKLFFGSGTQLSVL.

V gene TRBV14 combines with J gene TRBJ1-3; D possibly corresponds to TRBD1 (5 bases). The V end was cut by 1 base, the J end by 4 bases, with 14 bases between. The CDR3 sequence is 16 residues long. CDR1 and CDR2 from the germline V gene are SGHDN and FVKESK. The CDR3 loop reads CASSQGQLVRGNTIYF. In nucleotides, the CDR3 is TGTGCCAGCAGCCAAGGACAGTTGGTACGGGGAAACACCATATATTTT.

V usage is TRBV4-3 and J usage is TRBJ1-1; no clear D gene. The CDR3 sequence is 14 residues long. Trimming removed 3 bases at V and 7 bases at J, with 15 bases between. Per germline, CDR1 LGHNA and CDR2 YSLEER. The CDR3 sequence is CASSHKWPEGEAFF. CDR3 DNA: TGCGCCAGCAGCCACAAATGGCCGGAGGGTGAAGCTTTCTTT.

The chain couples TRBV9 to TRBJ2-7; 8 bases map to TRBD2. This CDR3 is built from 20 residues. In germline, CDR1 is SGDLS, CDR2 YYNGEE. The V gene end was trimmed by 3 bases and the J gene end by 2 bases; junction bases not matched to a gene: 22. As DNA, the CDR3 is TGTGCCAGCAGCGAGGGCTCGCCGGGACTAGATTCCGCCTCCGCCTACGAGCAGTACTTC. Its translation: CASSEGSPGLDSASAYEQYF.

The chain couples TRBV5-1 to TRBJ1-1; 7 bases match TRBD1. This CDR3 has 15 amino acids. The V and J ends lost 5 bases and 1 base, in that order; junction bases with no gene match: 8. The germline V gene has CDR1 SGHRS and CDR2 YFSETQ. The CDR3 loop reads CASRGQVGTNTEAFF. DNA for the CDR3: TGCGCCAGCAGAGGACAGGTAGGGACGAACACTGAAGCTTTCTTT.

This clone has a handful of counts. The J gene is TRBJ1-2, the V gene TRBV15; tentatively, D is TRBD1 (6 bases). The CDR3 spans 17 residues. Trimming removed 3 bases at V and 6 bases at J, with 23 bases between. Germline CDR1 and CDR2: LNHNV and YYDKDF (reference sequence). The CDR3 spells CATSREPDSPSQNGYTF. CDR3 coding DNA: TGTGCCACCAGCAGGGAACCGGACAGCCCGTCGCAGAATGGCTACACCTTC. Looking up the rest from reference TRBV15 and TRBJ1-2 gives the full variable domain: DAMVIQNPRYQVTQFGKPVTLSCSQTLNHNVMYWYQQKSSQAPKLLFHYYDKDFNNEADTPDNFQSRRPNTSFCFLDIRSPGLGDTAMYLCATSREPDSPSQNGYTFGSGTRLTVV.

This clone has a single count. The V gene is TRBV11-2, the J gene TRBJ2-7; 7 bases are shared with TRBD2. With V trimmed by 5 bases and J by 4 bases, 14 bases remained unmatched. The CDR3 consists of 16 residues. Germline V lookup: CDR1 SGHAT, CDR2 FQNNGV. CDR3 amino acids: CASSRIYIQGGYEQYF. The DNA for the CDR3 is TGTGCCAGCAGCCGAATTTATATCCAGGGAGGGTACGAGCAGTACTTC.

The gene calls are TRBV5-1 and TRBJ2-7, with D possibly being TRBD1 (7 bases). The CDR3 contains 14 residues. From germline, CDR1 is SGHRS and CDR2 YFSETQ. V shed 6 bases and J shed 6 bases, with 19 bases lying between them. Here the CDR3 DNA reads TGCGCCAGCACCACTGGCGGGACAGTGGGCGAGCAGTACTTC. This codes for CASTTGGTVGEQYF.